This T cell receptor beta chain is from a study of PD-1 blockade in classical Hodgkin lymphoma. Time point specified: newly diagnosed, previously untreated cHL patient sample. Magnetic negative selection served to purify CD4+ T cells out of PBMCs that had been thawed. This CDR3 is built from 13 residues. Germline V CDR1 and CDR2: WNHNN, SYGVQD (reference sequence). Trimming at V came to 9 bases and at J to 9 bases, leaving 10 bases not matched to a gene. TCRdb keeps only in-frame clones here, not all; method: immunoSEQ multiplex PCR. The sample has some 16,000 clones, approximately 90% seen once. The source material was CD4+ T cells from blood. The TCR originated in a human donor with classical Hodgkin lymphoma. This chain connects TRBV10-1 to TRBJ2-1; 8 bases line up with TRBD2. The CDR3 spells CASNPSREGEQFF. The DNA of the CDR3 is TGCGCCAGTAACCCGTCCCGGGAGGGTGAGCAGTTCTTC.